This passage covers 17 T cell receptor beta chains from one sample sequenced in a study of cytomegalovirus exposure and HLA in healthy donors. Primers: 60 Vbeta forward and 13 Jbeta reverse. The protocol was immunoSEQ multiplex PCR, while the TCRdb copy is restricted to in-frame clones and leaves out a portion. This table holds under 150,000 clones, about 79% found once. The sequenced material came from PBMCs. These receptors all come from a male donor in good health and CMV-seronegative.

The J gene is TRBJ2-2, the V gene TRBV7-3; D possibly corresponds to TRBD1 (5 bases). Germline V gene sequence: CDR1 SGHTA, CDR2 FQGTGA. V was shortened by 8 bases and J by 5 bases, with 12 bases between the two germline ends. The CDR3 is made up of 13 amino acids. CDR3 sequence: CASDQGGTGELFF. The CDR3 region has the DNA TGTGCCAGCGATCAGGGTGGGACCGGGGAGCTGTTTTTT.

The V and J genes are TRBV7-2 and TRBJ2-7; 15 bases are a match to TRBD2. This CDR3 region has 16 residues. Germline V lookup: CDR1 SGHTA, CDR2 FQGNSA. The ends lost 4 bases at V and 6 bases at J; junction bases unmatched: 7. CDR3 loop: CASSSRTSGRGGEQYF. DNA of the CDR3: TGTGCCAGCAGCTCGAGGACTAGCGGGAGGGGTGGCGAGCAGTACTTC. Looking up the rest from reference TRBV7-2 and TRBJ2-7 gives the full variable domain: GAGVSQSPSNKVTEKGKDVELRCDPISGHTALYWYRQSLGQGLEFLIYFQGNSAPDKSGLPSDRFSAERTGGSVSTLTIQRTQQEDSAVYLCASSSRTSGRGGEQYFGPGTRLTVT.

This chain joins TRBV5-4 and TRBJ2-3, with TRBD1 matching over 7 bases. This CDR3 contains 15 residues. The germline CDR1 and CDR2 sequences are SGHNT and YYREEE (reference sequence). V trimming: 3 bases; J trimming: 2 bases; junction bases outside the gene matches: 6. The CDR3 protein is CASSSDRDHTDTQYF. CDR3 sequence (DNA): TGTGCCAGCAGCTCCGACAGGGACCACACAGATACGCAGTATTTT.

V is TRBV5-1 and J is TRBJ2-3; 8 bases map to TRBD1. The junction had 8 bases not matched to a gene; V was cut back by 4 bases and J by 4 bases. This CDR3 region has 15 residues. Germline assignment: CDR1 SGHRS and CDR2 YFSETQ. The CDR3 DNA reads TGCGCCAGCAGCGCAGATACGACAGGGGCAGATACGCAGTATTTT. Its translation is CASSADTTGADTQYF.

This clone was observed once. CDR3: CASNANWNRGASGSADTQYF. The CDR3 nucleotides are TGTGCCAGTAATGCCAATTGGAACCGAGGGGCTAGCGGGAGCGCAGATACGCAGTATTTT. J is TRBJ2-3 and V is TRBV19; 10 nucleotides agree with TRBD2. V trimming: 7 bases; J trimming: 4 bases; junction bases outside the gene matches: 23. This CDR3 comprises 20 residues. In germline, CDR1 is LNHDA, CDR2 SQIVND (reference sequence). The complete variable domain, with remaining parts taken from reference TRBV19 and TRBJ2-3, reads DGGITQSPKYLFRKEGQNVTLSCEQNLNHDAMYWYRQDPGQGLRLIYYSQIVNDFQKGDIAEGYSVSREKKESFPLTVTSAQKNPTAFYLCASNANWNRGASGSADTQYFGPGTRLTVL.

This clone was counted only a few times. The rearrangement joins TRBV7-2 to TRBJ2-7; D gene ambiguous. CDR3 length equals 13 residues. Looked up from germline, CDR1 is SGHTA and CDR2 is FQGNSA. Trimming cost V 1 base and J 5 bases, with 9 bases left between them. The CDR3 bases are TGTGCCAGCAGCTTAGTAGTCGCAAACGAGCAGTACTTC. Its protein is CASSLVVANEQYF.

The chain carries TRBV10-3 and TRBJ2-5; 7 positions agree with TRBD2. J was trimmed by 4 bases and V by 10 bases; bases with no gene match: 12. This CDR3 spans 14 amino acids. Germline assignment: CDR1 ENHRY and CDR2 SYGVKD. The DNA for the CDR3 is TGTGCCACCTTCTCAGGGCGGGAGTCAGAGACCCAGTACTTC. Amino acid sequence: CATFSGRESETQYF.

V and J are TRBV4-3 and TRBJ2-7, with 7 nucleotides matching TRBD1. Losses at the gene ends were 1 base for V and 5 bases for J; bases not matched to a gene: 8. The germline CDR1 and CDR2 sequences are LGHNA and YSLEER. This CDR3 is 15 amino acids long. DNA of the CDR3: TGCGCCAGCAGCCAAGGTGTGACAGGGAGCGACGAGCAGTACTTC. It yields the protein CASSQGVTGSDEQYF.

The rearrangement joins TRBV7-9 to TRBJ2-1; 11 bases line up with TRBD2. V shed 4 bases, J shed 7 bases, and the junction held 6 bases outside the gene matches. CDR1 is SEHNR, CDR2 FQNEAQ, per germline (reference sequence). The CDR3 is 15 residues long. CDR3 in amino acids: CASSSLAGGGNEQFF. In nucleotides, the CDR3 is TGTGCCAGCAGCTCCCTAGCGGGGGGAGGGAATGAGCAGTTCTTC.

The rearrangement uses TRBV6-5 and TRBJ2-5; TRBD2 matches 10 bases. The J call may be in error: the DNA end matches TRBJ2-7 better. The CDR3 is made up of 15 amino acids. CDR1 is MNHEY, CDR2 SVGAGI, per germline. CDR3 bases: TGTGCCAGCTCGGCTAGCGGGAGAGGTAGCTACGAGCAGTACTTC. Translating gives CASSASGRGSYEQYF.

This sequence joins TRBV27 and TRBJ2-3; the D is unclear. The CDR3 is made up of 11 amino acids. CDR1 is MNHEY and CDR2 is SMNVEV in the germline V gene (reference sequence). The V gene lost 8 bases and the J gene lost 4 bases, with 7 bases spanning the gap. CDR3 protein: CASAFADTQYF. The CDR3 DNA follows: TGTGCCAGCGCGTTTGCAGATACGCAGTATTTT.

This sequence joins TRBV5-1 and TRBJ2-1; D might be TRBD1 (6 bases). The V gene's germline CDR1 is SGHRS and CDR2 YFSETQ. There are 14 residues in the CDR3. Trimming took 3 bases from V and 4 from J, leaving 11 bases between them. The CDR3 region is CASSSGQSYNEQFF. DNA of the CDR3: TGCGCCAGCAGCTCCGGACAGAGTTACAATGAGCAGTTCTTC.

This clone was counted between two and nine times. The chain has TRBV4-2 and TRBJ2-6; D unresolved. CDR1 is LGHNA, CDR2 YNFKEQ, per germline. V lost 1 base and J 2 bases, leaving 9 bases between the germline ends. This CDR3 comprises 16 residues. CDR3 residues: CASSQAETTGANVLTF. The CDR3 nucleotides read TGTGCCAGCAGCCAAGCTGAGACAACTGGGGCCAACGTCCTGACTTTC.

The V and J genes are TRBV27 and TRBJ2-4; 8 bases line up with TRBD2. This CDR3 comprises 13 residues. V lost 4 bases to trimming and J lost 7 bases; unmatched junction nucleotides: 3. Germline V gene sequence: CDR1 MNHEY, CDR2 SMNVEV (reference sequence). Written as DNA, the CDR3 is TGTGCCAGCAGTTCGGGACTAGTGAACATTCAGTACTTC. Translating gives CASSSGLVNIQYF.

This clone was counted a few times. The chain has TRBV27 and TRBJ1-2; no reliable D call. Germline V gives CDR1 MNHEY, CDR2 SMNVEV (reference sequence). The CDR3 totals 13 residues. Trimming cost V 0 bases and J 3 bases, with 5 bases left between them. This chain's CDR3 is CASSLSPHYGYTF. In nucleotides, the CDR3 is TGTGCCAGCAGTTTATCCCCTCACTATGGCTACACCTTC.

J is TRBJ2-3 and V is TRBV7-2, with a possible D match to TRBD2 (5 bases). CDR1 SGHTA and CDR2 FQGNSA come from the germline V gene. The CDR3 is made up of 13 amino acids. V dropped 7 bases and J dropped 4 bases, with 12 bases sitting between them. In DNA form, the CDR3 reads TGTGCCAGCAAAGAGGGTGTGGCAGATACGCAGTATTTT. Translation: CASKEGVADTQYF.

The genes are TRBV11-3 and TRBJ2-7; TRBD2 matches at 7 bases. After removal of 5 bases from V and 5 bases from J, the junction contained 12 bases not matched to a gene. CDR1 and CDR2 (germline): SGHNT, YENEEA. The CDR3 sequence is 15 residues long. CDR3 region: CASSPRGGSNNEQYF. CDR3 coding DNA: TGTGCCAGCAGCCCTCGCGGCGGGAGTAACAACGAGCAGTACTTC. Full variable domain (remainder filled in from reference TRBV11-3 and TRBJ2-7): EAGVVQSPRYKIIEKKQPVAFWCNPISGHNTLYWYLQNLGQGPELLIRYENEEAVDDSQLPKDRFSAERLKGVDSTLKIQPAELGDSAVYLCASSPRGGSNNEQYFGPGTRLTVT.